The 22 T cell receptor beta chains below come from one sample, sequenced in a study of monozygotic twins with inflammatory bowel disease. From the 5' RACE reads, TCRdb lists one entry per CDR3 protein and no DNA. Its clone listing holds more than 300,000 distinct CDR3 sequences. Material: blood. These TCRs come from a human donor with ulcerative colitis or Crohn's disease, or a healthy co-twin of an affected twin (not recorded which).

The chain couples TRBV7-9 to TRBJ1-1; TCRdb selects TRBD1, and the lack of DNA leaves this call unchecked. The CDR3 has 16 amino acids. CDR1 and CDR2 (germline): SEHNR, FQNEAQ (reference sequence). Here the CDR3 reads CASSSGRSGLFTEAFF. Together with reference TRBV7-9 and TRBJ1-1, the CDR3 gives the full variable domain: DTGVSQNPRHKITKRGQNVTFRCDPISEHNRLYWYRQTLGQGPEFLTYFQNEAQLEKSRLLSDRFSAERPKGSFSTLEIQRTEQGDSAMYLCASSSGRSGLFTEAFFGQGTRLTVV.

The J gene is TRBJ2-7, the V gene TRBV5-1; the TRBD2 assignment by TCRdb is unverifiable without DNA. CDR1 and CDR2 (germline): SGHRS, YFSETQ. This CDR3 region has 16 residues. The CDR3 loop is CASSLRLAGEPYEQYF.

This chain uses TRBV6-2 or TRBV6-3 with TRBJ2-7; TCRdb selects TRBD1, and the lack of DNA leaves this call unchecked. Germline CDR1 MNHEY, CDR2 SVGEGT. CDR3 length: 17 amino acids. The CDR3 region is CASSYPDRGDQYYEQYF.

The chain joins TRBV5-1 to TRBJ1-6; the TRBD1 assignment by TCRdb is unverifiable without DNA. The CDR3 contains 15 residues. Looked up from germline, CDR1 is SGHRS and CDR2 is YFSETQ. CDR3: CASSRDRIGNSPLHF.

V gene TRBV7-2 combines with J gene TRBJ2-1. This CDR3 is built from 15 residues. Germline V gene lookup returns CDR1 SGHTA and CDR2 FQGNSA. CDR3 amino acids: CASSLLSGSYNEQFF.

CDR3 loop: CASSPGGRLTDTQYF. The chain uses TRBV9 and TRBJ2-3; without DNA, the TCRdb call of TRBD1 cannot be checked. This CDR3 contains 15 residues. The germline V gene has CDR1 SGDLS and CDR2 YYNGEE. The entire variable domain, with the rest obtained from reference TRBV9 and TRBJ2-3, is as follows: DSGVTQTPKHLITATGQRVTLRCSPRSGDLSVYWYQQSLDQGLQFLIQYYNGEERAKGNILERFSAQQFPDLHSELNLSSLELGDSALYFCASSPGGRLTDTQYFGPGTRLTVL.

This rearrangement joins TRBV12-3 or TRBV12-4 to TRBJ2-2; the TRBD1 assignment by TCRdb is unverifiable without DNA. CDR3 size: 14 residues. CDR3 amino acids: CASRFNRGTGELFF.

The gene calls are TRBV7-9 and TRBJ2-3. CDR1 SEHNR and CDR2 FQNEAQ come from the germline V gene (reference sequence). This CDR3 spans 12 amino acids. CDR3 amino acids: CASSLPSDTQYF.

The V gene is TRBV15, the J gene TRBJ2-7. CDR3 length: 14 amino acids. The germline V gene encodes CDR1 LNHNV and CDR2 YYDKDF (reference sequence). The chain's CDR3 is CATSPRRSSYEQYF. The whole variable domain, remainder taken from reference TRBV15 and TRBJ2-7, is DAMVIQNPRYQVTQFGKPVTLSCSQTLNHNVMYWYQQKSSQAPKLLFHYYDKDFNNEADTPDNFQSRRPNTSFCFLDIRSPGLGDTAMYLCATSPRRSSYEQYFGPGTRLTVT.

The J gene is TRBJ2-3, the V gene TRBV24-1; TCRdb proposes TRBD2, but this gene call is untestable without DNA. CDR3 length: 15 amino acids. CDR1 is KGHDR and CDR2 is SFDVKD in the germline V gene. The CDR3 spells CATSPSGVSTDTQYF.

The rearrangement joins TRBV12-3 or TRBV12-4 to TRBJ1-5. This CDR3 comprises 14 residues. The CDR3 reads CASSSPYSNQPQHF.

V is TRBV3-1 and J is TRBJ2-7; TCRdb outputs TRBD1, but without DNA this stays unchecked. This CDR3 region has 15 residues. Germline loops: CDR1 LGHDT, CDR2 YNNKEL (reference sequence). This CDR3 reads CASSKGTHNSYEQYF.

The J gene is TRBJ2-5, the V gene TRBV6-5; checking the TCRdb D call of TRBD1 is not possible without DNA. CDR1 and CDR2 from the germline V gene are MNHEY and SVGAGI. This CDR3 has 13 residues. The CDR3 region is CASSPGDVETQYF.

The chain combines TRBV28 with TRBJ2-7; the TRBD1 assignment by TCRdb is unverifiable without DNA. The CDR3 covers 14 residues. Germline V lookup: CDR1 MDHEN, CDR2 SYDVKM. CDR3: CASSHRQGTYEQYF. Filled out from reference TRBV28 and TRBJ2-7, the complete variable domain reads DVKVTQSSRYLVKRTGEKVFLECVQDMDHENMFWYRQDPGLGLRLIYFSYDVKMKEKGDIPEGYSVSREKKERFSLILESASTNQTSMYLCASSHRQGTYEQYFGPGTRLTVT.

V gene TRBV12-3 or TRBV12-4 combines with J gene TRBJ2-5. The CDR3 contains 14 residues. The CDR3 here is CASSLAGWEETQYF.

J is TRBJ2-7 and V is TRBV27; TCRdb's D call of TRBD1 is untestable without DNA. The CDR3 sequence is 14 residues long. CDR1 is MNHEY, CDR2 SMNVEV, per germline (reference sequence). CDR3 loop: CASSLRPRAYEQYF.

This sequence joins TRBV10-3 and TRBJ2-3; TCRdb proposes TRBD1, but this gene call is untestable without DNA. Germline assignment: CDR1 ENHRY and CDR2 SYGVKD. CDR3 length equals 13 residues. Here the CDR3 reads CAIGGQGTDTQYF.

CDR3 in amino acids: CASSLSPGGGTDTQYF. V gene TRBV27 combines with J gene TRBJ2-3; checking the TCRdb D call of TRBD2 is not possible without DNA. The length of the CDR3 is 16 residues. Germline V lookup: CDR1 MNHEY, CDR2 SMNVEV (reference sequence).

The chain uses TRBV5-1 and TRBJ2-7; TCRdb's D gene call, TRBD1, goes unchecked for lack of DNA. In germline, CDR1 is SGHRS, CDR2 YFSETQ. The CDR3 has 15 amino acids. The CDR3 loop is CASATATGATYEQYF.

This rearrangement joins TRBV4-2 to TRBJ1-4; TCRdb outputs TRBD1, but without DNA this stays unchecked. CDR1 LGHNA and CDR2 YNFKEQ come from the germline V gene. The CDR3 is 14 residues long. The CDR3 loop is CASSQLPRAQKLFF.

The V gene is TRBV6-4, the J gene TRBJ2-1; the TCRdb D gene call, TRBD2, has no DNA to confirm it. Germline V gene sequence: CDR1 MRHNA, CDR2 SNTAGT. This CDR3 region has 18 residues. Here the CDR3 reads CASSVQGTSGGAYNEQFF.

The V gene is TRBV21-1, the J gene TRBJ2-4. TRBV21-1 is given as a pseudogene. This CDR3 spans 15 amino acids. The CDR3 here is CASSRTVVAKNIQYF.